Below are 2 T cell receptor beta chains sequenced from a single sample in a study of PD-L1 blockade in urothelial cancer. Sequencing was performed with immunoSEQ multiplex PCR; in TCRdb, only in-frame clones are kept and a portion is missing. Counted here are 70,000 or so clones, about 88% occurring once; the ten biggest clones make up less than 3.5%. The sample here was PBMCs, taken around atezolizumab (anti-PD-L1) treatment. These receptors were collected from a man between 60 and 75 years old with urothelial cancer.

The rearrangement joins TRBV4-2 to TRBJ1-3, with 9 bases that match TRBD1. This CDR3 has 16 amino acids. Germline lookup yields CDR1 LGHNA and CDR2 YNFKEQ. Germline trimming cut 0 bases from V and 3 bases from J; bases unmatched to any gene: 3. CDR3 DNA: TGTGCCAGCAGCCAAGATCGGACAGGGGTTGGAAACACCATATATTTT. It translates to CASSQDRTGVGNTIYF.

The gene calls are TRBV18 and TRBJ2-1; TRBD1 matches at 9 bases. The CDR3 covers 14 residues. Germline-derived CDR1 and CDR2 are KGHSH and LQKENI. V lost 8 bases, J lost 5 bases, and 7 bases stayed unmatched. For the CDR3, the DNA is TGTGCCAGCCAATCCGGGACAGGGAACAATGAGCAGTTCTTC. Translating it yields CASQSGTGNNEQFF.